This TCR beta chain was obtained from a study of post-analysis software for immune sequencing data. Overall study context: The cohort encompassed relapsing-remitting, secondary progressive and progressive-relapsing multiple sclerosis disease courses.

Study outcomes and limitations: Normalized Chao1 diversity was significantly lower in multiple sclerosis patients than in controls. Strong co-clustering by F measure was evident for samples that had been prepared in the same batch.

The TCR beta cDNA libraries carried unique molecular identifiers. From the PCR reads, TCRdb called clonotypes with MiXCR, one entry per CDR3 protein. This sample yields fewer than 850,000 distinct CDR3 sequences, of which 35% to 55% are seen a single time; approximately 4.4% belongs to the top ten. Points on this clonotype: Its matching antigen is unknown.

The clonotype was recovered from a girl aged 5 to 17 with multiple sclerosis. The sample comprised blood.

The CDR3 loop reads CSVVVSRDEQFF. CDR3 nucleotide sequence: TGCAGCGTGGTGGTAAGTCGTGATGAGCAGTTCTTC. The rearrangement links TRBV29-1 to TRBJ2-1; no firm D call. The germline CDR1 and CDR2 sequences are SQVTM and ANQGSEA. This CDR3 is built from 12 residues. V was cut by 6 bases and J by 8 bases, with 14 bases left in between.